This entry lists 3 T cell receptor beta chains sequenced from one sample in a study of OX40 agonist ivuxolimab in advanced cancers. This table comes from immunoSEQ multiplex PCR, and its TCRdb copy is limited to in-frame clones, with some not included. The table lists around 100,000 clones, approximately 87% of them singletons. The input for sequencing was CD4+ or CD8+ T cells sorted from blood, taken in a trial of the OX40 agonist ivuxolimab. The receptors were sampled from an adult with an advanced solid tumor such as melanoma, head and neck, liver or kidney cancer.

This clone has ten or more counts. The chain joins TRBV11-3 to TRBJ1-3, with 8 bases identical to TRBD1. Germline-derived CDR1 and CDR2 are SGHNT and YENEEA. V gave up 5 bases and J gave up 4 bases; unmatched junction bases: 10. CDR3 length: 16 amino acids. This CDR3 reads CASSPGQGRRGNTIYF. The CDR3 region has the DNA TGTGCCAGCAGCCCCGGACAGGGCCGTCGGGGAAACACCATATATTTT.

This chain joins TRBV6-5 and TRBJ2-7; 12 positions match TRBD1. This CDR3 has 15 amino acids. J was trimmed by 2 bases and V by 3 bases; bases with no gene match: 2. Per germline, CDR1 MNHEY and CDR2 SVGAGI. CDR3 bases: TGTGCCAGCAGTTATGGGACAGGGGGCGCCTACGAGCAGTACTTC. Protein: CASSYGTGGAYEQYF.

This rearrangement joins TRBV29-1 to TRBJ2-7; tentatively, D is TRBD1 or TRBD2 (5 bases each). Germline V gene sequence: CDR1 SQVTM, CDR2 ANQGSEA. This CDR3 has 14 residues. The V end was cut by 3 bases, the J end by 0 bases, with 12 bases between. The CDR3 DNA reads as TGCAGCGTTGACTGGGGAGACAGCTCCTACGAGCAGTACTTC. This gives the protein CSVDWGDSSYEQYF.